This TCR beta chain comes out of a study of cytomegalovirus exposure and HLA in healthy donors. Study at large: For the roughly 370 genotyped donors, roughly 81% fell within the Caucasian-associated ancestry cluster. Study-wide results and caveats: Listed as cytomegalovirus-associated were 150 or so TCR beta chains. Cytomegalovirus status was reportedly diagnosed by the classifier with high specificity and sensitivity. Later work showed greater clonal expansion in HLA-associated TCR beta chains than in equally common others.

A word on this clone: The antigen remains undetermined.

Germline CDR1 MNHEY, CDR2 SMNVEV (reference sequence). This CDR3 comprises 16 residues. The V gene lost 0 bases and the J gene lost 10 bases, with 19 bases spanning the gap. PCR amplification relied on 60 Vbeta primers (plus 13 Jbeta primers). TCRdb's table, derived via immunoSEQ multiplex PCR, lists solely in-frame clones and lacks some. The sample totals 150,000 to 250,000 clones. The clonotype was recovered from a boy between 10 and 17 years old in good health and CMV-seronegative. Material: PBMCs. The genes are TRBV27 and TRBJ2-1; D is unclear. DNA for the CDR3: TGTGCCAGCAGTTTATCCCCGCCTAAGAAGTCCAACGAGCAGTTCTTC. It specifies CASSLSPPKKSNEQFF.